Below, 22 T cell receptor beta chains from the same sample are listed, as sequenced in a study of blood T cell repertoires in COVID-19. Libraries were prepared by immunoSEQ multiplex PCR; TCRdb keeps only in-frame clonotypes and omits some of them. The table lists some 100,000 clones, about 84% of them singletons. Material for sequencing was peripheral blood. The receptors were sampled from a human donor in a cohort sampled during active COVID-19.

In DNA form, the CDR3 reads TGTGCCAGCAGCCAAGGGCGGGTCCAAGAGACCCAGTACTTC. It translates to CASSQGRVQETQYF. The V gene is TRBV3-1 (or the pseudogene TRBV3-2), the J gene TRBJ2-5; D is possibly TRBD2 (5 bases). The germline V and J ends were trimmed by 1 base and 1 base, with 7 bases remaining between them. The CDR3 extends over 14 amino acids. Germline-derived CDR1 and CDR2 are LGHDT and YNNKEL (reference sequence).

A word on this clone: Other DNA sequences in this sample translate to the same CDR3. This chain connects TRBV3-1 (or the pseudogene TRBV3-2) to TRBJ2-7; D is ambiguous. Germline CDR1 LGHDT, CDR2 YNNKEL (reference sequence). Trimming left V 1 base short and J 7 bases short, with 8 bases between. This CDR3 contains 12 residues. This chain's CDR3 is CASSQGSGEQYF. The CDR3 DNA reads TGTGCCAGCAGCCAAGGTTCAGGAGAGCAGTACTTC.

The chain has TRBV7-9 and TRBJ2-1, with D tentatively TRBD2 (5 bases). Germline V gene lookup returns CDR1 SEHNR and CDR2 FQNEAQ (reference sequence). V lost 6 bases, J lost 1 base, and 13 bases lay in between. The CDR3 extends over 15 amino acids. This CDR3 reads CASRPRDDSYNEQFF. In nucleotides, the CDR3 is TGTGCCAGCAGACCCCGGGATGATTCCTACAATGAGCAGTTCTTC. The whole variable domain, remainder taken from reference TRBV7-9 and TRBJ2-1, is DTGVSQNPRHKITKRGQNVTFRCDPISEHNRLYWYRQTLGQGPEFLTYFQNEAQLEKSRLLSDRFSAERPKGSFSTLEIQRTEQGDSAMYLCASRPRDDSYNEQFFGPGTRLTVL.

The chain recombines TRBV12-3 or TRBV12-4 with TRBJ1-5; D is unclear. The CDR3 runs to 12 residues. The ends were cut back, 5 bases at V and 6 bases at J, with 8 bases in the middle. The CDR3 nucleotides read TGTGCCAGCAGTAGTTTGAGTCAGCCCCAGCATTTT. It encodes CASSSLSQPQHF.

The chain recombines TRBV3-1 (or the pseudogene TRBV3-2) with TRBJ1-4; 12 bases align to TRBD1. V shed 3 bases and J 3 bases; nucleotides not matched to a gene: 14. CDR3 size: 20 residues. CDR1 and CDR2 (germline): LGHDT, YNNKEL (reference sequence). The CDR3: CASSHPGTGGVKRANEKLFF. CDR3 sequence (DNA): TGTGCCAGCAGCCATCCCGGGACAGGGGGCGTTAAGAGGGCTAATGAAAAACTGTTTTTT.

The chain joins TRBV4-1 to TRBJ1-1, with D possibly matching TRBD1 (6 bases). Deletions cut 3 bases from V and 1 base from J, with 9 bases between. The CDR3 totals 14 residues. Germline lookup yields CDR1 MGHRA and CDR2 YSYEKL. The CDR3 coding sequence is TGCGCCAGCAGCCACCTACAGGGGAACACTGAAGCTTTCTTT. It codes for CASSHLQGNTEAFF.

This clone was seen only a few times. Additional DNA sequences in this sample encode the identical CDR3. The chain employs TRBV7-9 and TRBJ1-3; perhaps TRBD1 as D (6 bases). The germline V gene encodes CDR1 SEHNR and CDR2 FQNEAQ (reference sequence). This CDR3 spans 14 amino acids. V dropped 3 bases and J dropped 3 bases, with 9 bases sitting between them. The DNA of the CDR3 is TGTGCCAGCAGCTTCACAGGGTTTGGAAACACCATATATTTT. Its translation: CASSFTGFGNTIYF.

The gene calls are TRBV12-3 or TRBV12-4 and TRBJ1-4; D gene unclear. This CDR3 contains 13 residues. V lost 5 bases and J 3 bases, leaving 7 bases between the germline ends. CDR3 protein: CASSGLANEKLFF. The DNA for the CDR3 is TGTGCCAGCAGTGGCCTAGCTAATGAAAAACTGTTTTTT.

The chain joins TRBV30 to TRBJ2-3; D is unclear. Germline V CDR1 and CDR2: GTSNPN, SVGIG (reference sequence). The CDR3 is made up of 13 amino acids. Trimming removed 6 bases at V and 0 bases at J, with 10 bases between. CDR3 sequence reads: CACTFMSTDTQYF. For the CDR3, the DNA is TGTGCCTGCACATTTATGAGCACAGATACGCAGTATTTT.

Only one count was recorded for this clone. J is TRBJ1-1 and V is TRBV19, with D possibly matching TRBD1 (5 bases). V gave up 5 bases and J gave up 5 bases, with 12 bases separating them. The CDR3 contains 13 residues. CDR1 LNHDA and CDR2 SQIVND come from the germline V gene (reference sequence). CDR3 loop: CASSEPGGTEAFF. CDR3 in DNA: TGTGCCAGTAGTGAACCCGGGGGGACTGAAGCTTTCTTT.

The chain combines TRBV19 with TRBJ1-2, with D possibly being TRBD1 (6 bases). With 5 bases removed from V and 5 bases from J, the gap between germline ends came to 9 bases. Germline loops: CDR1 LNHDA, CDR2 SQIVND (reference sequence). The CDR3 runs to 12 residues. CDR3 residues: CASSPRGYGYTF. The CDR3 DNA sequence: TGTGCCAGTAGTCCCAGGGGATATGGCTACACCTTC.

This clone was counted between two and nine times. The V and J genes are TRBV6-2 or TRBV6-3 and TRBJ1-5; D ambiguous. V lost 3 bases and J lost 6, with 12 bases in between. Per the germline V gene, CDR1 is MNHEY and CDR2 is SVGEGT. The CDR3 is 14 amino acids. The CDR3, as DNA: TGTGCCAGCAGTTATTCGGGGAGAGGTCAGCCCCAGCATTTT. Translating it yields CASSYSGRGQPQHF.

This clone was picked up one time. The rearrangement links TRBV30 to TRBJ2-7; D remains unclear. The V gene's germline CDR1 is GTSNPN and CDR2 SVGIG (reference sequence). CDR3 length: 11 amino acids. Trimming shortened V by 3 bases and J by 3 bases, and 6 bases separated the two germline ends. CDR3 loop: CAWSLNYEQYF. CDR3 DNA: TGTGCCTGGAGCCTTAACTACGAGCAGTACTTC.

The V and J genes are TRBV6-2 or TRBV6-3 and TRBJ2-5, with 13 positions matching TRBD2. V lost 2 bases and J lost 4; bases outside the gene matches: 16. Germline V CDR1 and CDR2: MNHEY, SVGEGT. CDR3 length: 20 residues. The CDR3 region is CASSYELGMTSGRSAETQYF. CDR3 nucleotide sequence: TGTGCCAGCAGTTACGAACTCGGGATGACTAGCGGGAGGTCGGCAGAGACCCAGTACTTC.

The V and J genes are TRBV29-1 and TRBJ1-1, with 12 bases that match TRBD1. Germline CDR1 and CDR2: SQVTM and ANQGSEA. The J segment lost 4 bases and the V segment lost 4 bases, leaving 7 bases of the junction unmatched. The CDR3 loop spans 15 amino acids. In DNA form, the CDR3 reads TGCAGCGTTGCCGGGACAGGGGGCTCGATCACTGAAGCTTTCTTT. Encoded protein: CSVAGTGGSITEAFF. Using reference TRBV29-1 and TRBJ1-1 for the parts outside the CDR3, the full variable domain is SAVISQKPSRDICQRGTSLTIQCQVDSQVTMMFWYRQQPGQSLTLIATANQGSEATYESGFVIDKFPISRPNLTFSTLTVSNMSPEDSSIYLCSVAGTGGSITEAFFGQGTRLTVV.

The chain has TRBV19 and TRBJ1-2; TRBD1 matches 9 bases. The V gene's germline CDR1 is LNHDA and CDR2 SQIVND (reference sequence). Losses at the gene ends were 3 bases for V and 2 bases for J; bases not matched to a gene: 7. This CDR3 comprises 16 residues. The chain's CDR3 is CASSIQGQGGNYGYTF. The DNA of the CDR3 is TGTGCCAGTAGTATTCAGGGACAGGGAGGCAACTATGGCTACACCTTC.

This clone was seen just once. The CDR3 DNA is TGTGCCAGCAGTTACTCAGGGGCTGCAAACTATGGCTACACCTTC. Translating it yields CASSYSGAANYGYTF. The V call is TRBV6-5, the J call TRBJ1-2, with D possibly matching TRBD1 (5 bases). This CDR3 region has 15 residues. The V end lost 0 bases, the J end lost 2 bases, and 10 bases lay between the germline ends. Germline CDR1 MNHEY, CDR2 SVGAGI.

The CDR3 loop reads CASSYQGSYEQYF. In nucleotides, the CDR3 is TGTGCCAGCAGTTACCAGGGCTCCTACGAGCAGTACTTC. This rearrangement joins TRBV6-5 to TRBJ2-7; a possible D gene is TRBD1 (5 bases). V lost 2 bases to trimming and J lost 0 bases, with 5 bases between them. Germline CDR1 and CDR2: MNHEY and SVGAGI. The CDR3 runs to 13 residues.

The chain employs TRBV10-2 and TRBJ1-2; 9 nucleotides match TRBD1. This CDR3 has 15 residues. V dropped 2 bases and J dropped 8; count of bases not matched to a gene: 9. Germline CDR1 and CDR2: WSHSY and SAAADI. The CDR3 DNA follows: TGCGCCAGCAGTGAGCCAAGGACGACAGGGGGAGGCTACACCTTC. This encodes CASSEPRTTGGGYTF.

The V call is TRBV9, the J call TRBJ2-2; the match to TRBD2 covers 13 bases. CDR1 and CDR2 (germline): SGDLS, YYNGEE. With 4 bases clipped from V and 6 bases from J, the junction kept 3 bases outside the gene matches. The CDR3 contains 15 residues. The CDR3 protein is CASSQGLAGPGELFF. The CDR3 DNA is TGTGCCAGCAGCCAGGGACTAGCGGGGCCCGGGGAGCTGTTTTTT.

This sequence joins TRBV7-9 and TRBJ2-1; D gene uncertain. Trimming removed 2 bases at V and 8 bases at J, with 13 bases between. The CDR3 has 14 amino acids. The germline V gene encodes CDR1 SEHNR and CDR2 FQNEAQ (reference sequence). The CDR3 is CASSLLASYDEQFF. For the CDR3, the DNA is TGTGCCAGCAGCTTATTGGCTTCATACGATGAGCAGTTCTTC.

J is TRBJ1-6 and V is TRBV2; no reliable D call. The germline V gene has CDR1 SNHLY and CDR2 FYNNEI. CDR3 length: 15 residues. V was trimmed by 6 bases and J by 10 bases, leaving 19 bases between them. CDR3 region: CASREIDDSLSPLHF. The DNA for the CDR3 is TGTGCCAGCAGGGAGATCGATGATTCCCTCTCACCCCTCCACTTT.